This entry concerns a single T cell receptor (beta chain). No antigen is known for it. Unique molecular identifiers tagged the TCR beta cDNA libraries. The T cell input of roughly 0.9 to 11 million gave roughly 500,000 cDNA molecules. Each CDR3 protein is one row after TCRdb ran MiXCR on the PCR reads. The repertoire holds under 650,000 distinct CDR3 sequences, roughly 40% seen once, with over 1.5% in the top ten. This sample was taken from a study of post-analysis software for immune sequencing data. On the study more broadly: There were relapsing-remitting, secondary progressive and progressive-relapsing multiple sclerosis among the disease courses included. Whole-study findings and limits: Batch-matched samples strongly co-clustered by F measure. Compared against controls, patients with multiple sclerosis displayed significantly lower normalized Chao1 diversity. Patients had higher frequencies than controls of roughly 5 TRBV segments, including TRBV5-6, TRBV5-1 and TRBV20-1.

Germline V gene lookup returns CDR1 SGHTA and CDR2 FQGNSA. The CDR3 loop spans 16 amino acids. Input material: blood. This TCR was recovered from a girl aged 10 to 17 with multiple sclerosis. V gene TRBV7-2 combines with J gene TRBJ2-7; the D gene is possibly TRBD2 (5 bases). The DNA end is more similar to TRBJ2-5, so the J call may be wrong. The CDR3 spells CASSLVSGGGWETQYF. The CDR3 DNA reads TGTGCCAGCAGCTTAGTTTCAGGAGGCGGGTGGGAGACCCAGTACTTC.